The 13 T cell receptor beta chains presented below share a single source sample, sequenced in a study of T-cell reconstitution after alpha-beta-depleted transplantation in children. Preparation of the TCRbeta library involved a method that used unique molecular identifiers. One entry per CDR3 protein results from TCRdb running MiXCR on the PCR reads. This sample has about 420,000 distinct CDR3 sequences, with about 17% found just once. The source was PBMCs, mostly from graft donor cells, collected 360 days after TCRalphabeta/CD19-depleted stem cell transplant. These receptors originate from a boy under two years old who had a stem cell transplant for Wiskott-Aldrich syndrome, so the T cells may come from the graft donor.

V and J are TRBV3-1 and TRBJ1-2; D is unresolved. V was trimmed by 2 bases and J by 3 bases, leaving 13 bases between them. CDR1 is LGHDT, CDR2 YNNKEL, per germline (reference sequence). The CDR3 is made up of 15 amino acids. The CDR3 DNA reads TGTGCCAGCAGCCAAATAGACGTTGGGTACTATGGCTACACCTTC. Its protein product is CASSQIDVGYYGYTF.

This clonotype has more than one count but fewer than ten. This chain uses TRBV7-2 with TRBJ2-7; tentative D call: TRBD1 (5 bases). The CDR3 contains 16 residues. The V gene's germline CDR1 is SGHTA and CDR2 FQGNSA. Trimming stripped 0 bases from V and 2 bases from J, with 14 bases between. The CDR3 DNA is TGTGCCAGCAGCTTAGCTTACGTCCAGGGCCCCTACGAGCAGTACTTC. Protein product: CASSLAYVQGPYEQYF.

This clonotype appeared a few times. The CDR3 DNA reads TGTGCCAGCAGTAAGGGGGCCCCGAGGACCGGGGAGCTGTTTTTT. Amino acids: CASSKGAPRTGELFF. This chain uses TRBV12-3 or TRBV12-4 with TRBJ2-2; 7 bases agree with TRBD1. The V and J ends lost 5 bases and 5 bases, in that order; junction bases with no gene match: 8. This CDR3 has 15 amino acids.

This clonotype was counted only a few times. The rearrangement links TRBV11-2 to TRBJ2-5; 13 positions agree with TRBD2. CDR3 size: 19 residues. With 5 bases clipped from V and 4 bases from J, the junction kept 16 bases outside the gene matches. Germline CDR1 is SGHAT and CDR2 is FQNNGV. The CDR3 loop is CASSRGLAGSLELTETQYF. The DNA of the CDR3 is TGTGCCAGCAGCCGGGGACTAGCGGGGAGTTTAGAGTTAACAGAGACCCAGTACTTC. Full variable domain (missing parts from reference TRBV11-2 and TRBJ2-5): EAGVAQSPRYKIIEKRQSVAFWCNPISGHATLYWYQQILGQGPKLLIQFQNNGVVDDSQLPKDRFSAERLKGVDSTLKIQPAKLEDSAVYLCASSRGLAGSLELTETQYFGPGTRLLVL.

This clonotype was observed many times. The chain combines TRBV20-1 with TRBJ2-7; TRBD1 matches 10 bases. The CDR3 is 13 amino acids. Germline assignment: CDR1 DFQATT and CDR2 SNEGSKA (reference sequence). V was clipped by 3 bases and J by 3 bases; unmatched bases: 2. The CDR3 sequence: CSASRDRGYEQYF. In nucleotides, the CDR3 is TGCAGTGCTAGTAGGGACAGGGGCTACGAGCAGTACTTC.

V gene TRBV24-1 combines with J gene TRBJ1-2; D call uncertain. V lost 1 base and J 8 bases, leaving 10 bases between the germline ends. The germline CDR1 and CDR2 sequences are KGHDR and SFDVKD. CDR3 length equals 13 residues. The CDR3 is CATSDLLGWGYTF. The CDR3 bases are TGTGCCACCAGTGATTTACTGGGATGGGGCTACACCTTC.

This clonotype was seen a handful of times. The chain links TRBV6-2 or TRBV6-3 to TRBJ2-7; the match to TRBD2 covers 7 bases. The CDR3 has 15 residues. Germline values: CDR1 MNHEY, CDR2 SVGEGT. Losses at the gene ends were 2 bases for V and 0 bases for J; bases not matched to a gene: 4. The CDR3 sequence is CASSYPKRGSYEQYF. DNA of the CDR3: TGTGCCAGCAGTTACCCCAAGCGGGGCTCCTACGAGCAGTACTTC.

V gene TRBV12-3 or TRBV12-4 combines with J gene TRBJ2-3, with TRBD2 matching 8 bases. The CDR3 extends over 16 amino acids. V shed 3 bases, J shed 4 bases, and the junction held 9 bases outside the gene matches. The CDR3 DNA is TGTGCCAGCAGTTTTTACGGGGGGGGGCACTCAGATACGCAGTATTTT. Its protein product is CASSFYGGGHSDTQYF.

The CDR3 sequence: CATSDFPASTDTQYF. The CDR3 DNA follows: TGTGCCACCAGTGATTTCCCTGCCTCCACAGATACGCAGTATTTT. This chain joins TRBV24-1 and TRBJ2-3; no reliable D call. The CDR3 is 15 residues long. V lost 1 base to trimming and J lost 2 bases, with 9 bases between them. CDR1 and CDR2 (germline): KGHDR, SFDVKD.

In this sample, this clonotype turned up a few times. The rearrangement links TRBV15 to TRBJ2-3; D possibly corresponds to TRBD2 (6 bases). V gave up 1 base and J gave up 3 bases, with 17 bases separating them. This CDR3 contains 17 residues. Per the germline V gene, CDR1 is LNHNV and CDR2 is YYDKDF (reference sequence). CDR3 amino acids: CATSRGSSSGFTDTQYF. In nucleotides, the CDR3 is TGTGCCACCAGCAGAGGGTCCTCAAGCGGGTTTACAGATACGCAGTATTTT.

This clonotype was detected a few times. The DNA of the CDR3 is TGTGCCAGCAGACGGGACAGGGTGATGATCACTGAAGCTTTCTTT. Encoded protein: CASRRDRVMITEAFF. J is TRBJ1-1 and V is TRBV6-1; 9 bases are a match to TRBD1. Germline assignment: CDR1 MNHNS and CDR2 SASEGT. This CDR3 is 15 amino acids long. The trim removed 6 bases at V and 4 bases at J, leaving 9 bases unmatched.

This clonotype was seen only a few times. The chain joins TRBV13 to TRBJ2-5, with a weak D call TRBD1 (5 bases). The CDR3 consists of 14 residues. With 1 base removed from V and 5 bases from J, the gap between germline ends came to 11 bases. Germline CDR1 and CDR2: PRHDT and FYEKMQ (reference sequence). The CDR3 loop reads CASSLAGKGETQYF. The CDR3 coding sequence is TGTGCCAGCAGCTTAGCTGGGAAGGGGGAGACCCAGTACTTC.

J is TRBJ1-4 and V is TRBV20-1, with TRBD1 matching over 11 bases. V was pared by 6 bases and J by 9 bases, with 9 bases of the junction left unmatched. This CDR3 region has 14 residues. CDR1 DFQATT and CDR2 SNEGSKA come from the germline V gene (reference sequence). In DNA, the CDR3 is TGCAGTGCCCGGACAGGGGGCAAGAAGAAAAAACTGTTTTTT. Amino acids: CSARTGGKKKKLFF.